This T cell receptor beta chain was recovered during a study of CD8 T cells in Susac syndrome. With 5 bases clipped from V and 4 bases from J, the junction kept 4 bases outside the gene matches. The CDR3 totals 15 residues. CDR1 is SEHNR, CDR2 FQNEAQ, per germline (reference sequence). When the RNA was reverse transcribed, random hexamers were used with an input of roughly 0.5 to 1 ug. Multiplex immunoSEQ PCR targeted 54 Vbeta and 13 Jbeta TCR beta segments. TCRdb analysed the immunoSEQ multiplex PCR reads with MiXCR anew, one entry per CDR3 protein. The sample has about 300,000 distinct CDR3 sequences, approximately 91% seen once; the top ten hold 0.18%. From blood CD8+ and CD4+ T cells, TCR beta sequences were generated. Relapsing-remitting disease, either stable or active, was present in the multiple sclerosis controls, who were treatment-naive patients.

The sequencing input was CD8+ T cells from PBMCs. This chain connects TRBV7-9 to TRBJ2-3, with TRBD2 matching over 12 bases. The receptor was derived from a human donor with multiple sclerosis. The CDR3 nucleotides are TGTGCCAGCAGCCAGACTAGCGGGGGCTCAGATACGCAGTATTTT. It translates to CASSQTSGGSDTQYF.